This entry lists 7 T cell receptor beta chains sequenced from one sample in a study of T cell repertoires in cytomegalovirus infection. TCRdb called the reads again in MiXCR, with one record for every CDR3 protein. Here the sample spans about 8,000 distinct CDR3 sequences, less than 70% being singletons. Their specific antigens are unknown. The sample was PBMCs, sequenced either directly or after in vitro stimulation (not recorded which). Every receptor here comes from a human donor in good health (CMV status not recorded). Some clones in this sample may be carry-over from other donors' samples.

The chain carries TRBV7-9 and TRBJ1-3, with TRBD1 as a possible D gene (5 bases). Germline CDR1 SEHNR, CDR2 FQNEAQ (reference sequence). Trimming shortened V by 6 bases and J by 3 bases, and 12 bases separated the two germline ends. The CDR3 extends over 14 amino acids. The CDR3 bases are TGTGCCAGCAGTAAGGGGACCATTGGAAACACCATATATTTT. This encodes CASSKGTIGNTIYF.

The sample holds a few counts of this clonotype. The chain is built from TRBV20-1 and TRBJ2-2; 9 bases align to TRBD1. This CDR3 contains 17 residues. V lost 2 bases, J lost 2 bases, and 9 bases stayed unmatched. Germline lookup yields CDR1 DFQATT and CDR2 SNEGSKA (reference sequence). The DNA for the CDR3 is TGCAGTGCTAGACCCGTTTCGGGACAGGGCAACACCGGGGAGCTGTTTTTT. It encodes CSARPVSGQGNTGELFF.

This clonotype was observed many times. One end of the junction is discordant with germline, which a read error may explain. The chain links TRBV7-9 to TRBJ2-1, with D uncertain. Per germline, CDR1 SEHNR and CDR2 FQNEAQ (reference sequence). The CDR3 contains 16 residues. The CDR3 spells CASSLLGISTYKEKFF. Here the CDR3 DNA reads TGTGCAAGCAGCTTGTTGGGAATATCCACCTACAAGGAGAAGTTCTTC.

The rearrangement links TRBV9 to TRBJ2-5; D possibly corresponds to TRBD2 (5 bases). V was cut by 3 bases and J by 7 bases, with 13 bases left in between. This CDR3 has 13 residues. Germline-derived CDR1 and CDR2 are SGDLS and YYNGEE. CDR3 sequence: CASSARDMRTQYF. The CDR3 nucleotides read TGTGCCAGCAGCGCCCGGGATATGCGGACCCAGTACTTC.

This clonotype has only one observation. One end of the junction fails to match germline, which may point to a read error. V usage is TRBV7-2 and J usage is TRBJ1-2, with D possibly matching TRBD1 (6 bases). Germline V gene sequence: CDR1 SGHTA, CDR2 FQGNSA. This CDR3 is built from 15 residues. For the CDR3, the DNA is TGTTCCAGCAGCCCCTCGGGGGGGGGCGACTATGGCTACACCTTC. Protein product: CSSSPSGGGDYGYTF.

Note on this clonotype: The missing conserved phenylalanine or tryptophan at the end of this CDR3 makes a read error likely. The chain uses TRBV27 and TRBJ2-5; no definite D call. Germline V gene lookup returns CDR1 MNHEY and CDR2 SMNVEV (reference sequence). This CDR3 spans 14 amino acids. V was pared by 5 bases and J by 5 bases, with 15 bases between. In DNA form, the CDR3 reads TGTGCCAGCAGTATGGGGTCGAGGCCGGAGACCCAGTACTTA. Protein sequence: CASSMGSRPETQYL.

The rearrangement links TRBV7-2 to TRBJ2-7; 15 bases map to TRBD2. This CDR3 has 17 amino acids. Germline CDR1 is SGHTA and CDR2 is FQGNSA. V gave up 5 bases and J gave up 1 base; unmatched junction bases: 6. The CDR3 sequence: CASSPRTSGGGSYEQYF. In nucleotides, the CDR3 is TGTGCCAGCAGCCCACGGACTAGCGGGGGGGGTTCCTACGAGCAGTACTTC.